This TCR beta chain was identified during a study of blood T cell repertoires in COVID-19. In the original workflow: The authors estimated nucleated cell counts from reference gene primer amplification. Profiled with immunoSEQ multiplex PCR; TCRdb holds only in-frame clones, not every one. The DNA gave D and trimming, while V, J and clone size come from that table. In the table there are 150,000 or so clones, about 85% of which are singletons. Trimming removed 5 bases at V and 8 bases at J, with 10 bases between. CDR3 size: 13 residues. This chain links TRBV12-3 or TRBV12-4 with TRBJ1-6; D may be TRBD1 (6 bases). This TCR was recovered from a man between 60 and 70 years old with COVID-19, enrolled during active disease. The sequencing sample was made of peripheral blood. The CDR3 nucleotides are TGTGCCAGCAGTCTCGACAGGTATTCACCCCTCCACTTT. The encoded protein is CASSLDRYSPLHF.